These T cell receptor beta chains were read from a single sample in a study of CD8 T cells in Susac syndrome. TCRdb re-called the immunoSEQ multiplex PCR reads with MiXCR, one entry per CDR3 protein. The sample records a few hundred thousand distinct CDR3 sequences, 92% being singletons. The sample comprised CD4+ T cells from PBMCs. These receptors all stem from a human donor with multiple sclerosis. Each CDR3 is given without its conserved first and last residue. Only some rows state a clone size, as once, few, many or a class for expanded clones.

v_call | clone_size | cdr3_aa
TRBV2 | - | ASSARDTNEKLF
TRBV2 | - | ASFRGGSPLH
TRBV5-6 | - | ASSSDRGGSGQY
TRBV7-9 | - | ASSIGTGNQPQH
TRBV27 | - | ASSLFGFGAAGGGYT
TRBV29-1 | - | SVEDRARAGYT
TRBV11-2 | - | ASSTRPFSQGWTDTQY
TRBV15 | - | AASHTQRGEKLF
TRBV9 | few | ASSVGTNYGYT
TRBV23-1 | - | ASSPKPTAPNQPQH